This T cell receptor beta chain was profiled in a study of T cell responses to AZD1222 COVID-19 vaccine (dated by TCRdb to the early 2020s). Some background on the complete study: TCR sequencing was performed for about 250 trial participants, of whom around 200 were given two doses of AZD1222 and approximately 26 were given two doses of MenACWY control vaccine. Enrollment into the trials was organized by age into subgroups of 18-55, 56-69 and 70-plus years, and those subgroups contained roughly 150, 30 and 60 TCR-sequenced participants, respectively. What the work shows at the level of the full study, not this receptor alone: No day 14 peak-response samples were available, so repertoires were characterized only after the peak T cell response. In the small 56-69-year group, the increase in depth fell short of significance, most likely because of low power. Most participants were white British and females outnumbered males, and the authors suggested that clonal diversity may have been underestimated. After two AZD1222 doses, both the breadth and the depth of spike-specific TCRs were significantly higher than at day 0 and than in MenACWY recipients. The vaccine-associated CD4 TCRs covered the entire spike protein, and the dominant responses fell in regions 160-218 and 743-854. Conclusions about previously exposed vaccinees are limited, since just a handful of AZD1222 recipients were seropositive for SARS-CoV-2 at baseline. Epitopes outside the regions mutated in the B.1.351 and B.1.1.7 variants were reportedly recognized by nearly half of the unique spike-specific TCRs.

Comments on this clone: No antigen is known for it. No base quality values were provided; no much bigger clone lies one nucleotide off.

The intended sense of this specimen's time point label: baseline before first vaccination. Reading the label with the study, this specimen's treatment or condition is: meningococcal conjugate vaccine given as trial control. Vaccinee samples were obtained from the UK trials COV001 and COV002, which included a single-blind randomized controlled phase 2/3 trial of AZD1222 (ChAdOx1 nCoV-19) in healthy adults. For TCRbeta chain sequencing, PBMC samples from trial participants were taken at day 0 and at day 28 after the second dose. The CDR3 regions of human TCRbeta chains were subjected to immunosequencing. The study's own analysis went as follows. TCRs in the repertoires were matched against a reference library of SARS-CoV-2-specific TCRs that had been generated with the MIRA antigen-specificity platform. Breadth was defined as the fraction of unique TCRs that were SARS-CoV-2-associated, and depth was defined as the fraction of total T cells that were SARS-CoV-2-associated. Using the MIRA data, each spike-specific TCR was assigned both to the spike region to which the TCR was reactive and to a CD4 or CD8 class. Log10-transformed breadth and depth values were compared by one-way ANOVA with Sidak's multiple comparisons tests. Imported from immuneACCESS, the table was reduced by TCRdb to in-frame sequences with V and J called. These copies leave out some clones; in studies compared against another copy, an unresolved V gene accounts for under half, and the cause of the remainder is not known. The DNA was the basis for D and trimming; V, J and clone size are from that table. The sample table contains approximately 140,000 clones; only one count was recorded for over 90% of them. The ten top clones hold 0.85% to 0.95% of the sample.

CDR1 and CDR2 (SGHDN, FVKESK) derive from the germline V gene. A distance of 12 bases separates the germline ends of V and J, which lose 2 bases and 7 bases respectively. Inclusive of the bounding cysteine and phenylalanine, the CDR3 is 14 residues long. The DNA shown is the 42-base CDR3, in frame from base 1. The receptor was isolated from an adult in good health. The sample here was peripheral blood, taken on day 0 of MenACWY control vaccination. The receptor chain draws on TRBV14 and TRBJ2-1, with the D gene call left open. In nucleotides, the sequence is TGTGCCAGCAGCCAAAGCTCCCCGGTGAATGAGCAGTTCTTC. Its product reads: CASSQSSPVNEQFF.